This TCR beta chain was identified in a study of Graves' ophthalmopathy and Graves' hyperthyroidism. Trimming removed 2 bases from V and 4 bases from J, with 11 bases in between. The CDR3 contains 14 residues. From RNA, the CDR3 regions of TCR beta chains were amplified and sequenced. RT-PCR with HTBI primers came first, then second-round multiplex PCR. MiXCR, run by TCRdb on the multiplex PCR reads, gives a single entry per CDR3 protein. The sample yields a few hundred thousand distinct CDR3 sequences, roughly 20% seen once. This clonotype was counted ten times or more. Stable hyperthyroidism meant no progression to ophthalmopathy within 18 months of follow-up.

Input material: peripheral blood. The V call is TRBV12-3 or TRBV12-4, the J call TRBJ1-2; no firm D call. This receptor was taken from a woman under 30 with stable Graves' hyperthyroidism. CDR3 in amino acids: CASSLRGSSYGYTF. DNA of the CDR3: TGTGCCAGCAGTTTAAGAGGGTCTAGCTATGGCTACACCTTC.